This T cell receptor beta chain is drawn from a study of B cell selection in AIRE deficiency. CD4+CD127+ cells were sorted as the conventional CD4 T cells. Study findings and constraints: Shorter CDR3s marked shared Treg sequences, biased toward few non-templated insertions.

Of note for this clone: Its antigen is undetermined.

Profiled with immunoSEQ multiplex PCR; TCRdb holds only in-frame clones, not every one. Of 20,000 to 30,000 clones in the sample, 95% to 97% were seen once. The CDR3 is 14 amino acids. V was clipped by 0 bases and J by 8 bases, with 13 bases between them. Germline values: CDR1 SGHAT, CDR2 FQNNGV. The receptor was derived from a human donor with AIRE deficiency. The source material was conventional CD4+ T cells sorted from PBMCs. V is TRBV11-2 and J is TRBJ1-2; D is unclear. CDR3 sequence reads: CASSLEIRTGGYTF. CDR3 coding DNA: TGTGCCAGCAGCTTAGAAATCAGGACGGGCGGCTACACCTTC.